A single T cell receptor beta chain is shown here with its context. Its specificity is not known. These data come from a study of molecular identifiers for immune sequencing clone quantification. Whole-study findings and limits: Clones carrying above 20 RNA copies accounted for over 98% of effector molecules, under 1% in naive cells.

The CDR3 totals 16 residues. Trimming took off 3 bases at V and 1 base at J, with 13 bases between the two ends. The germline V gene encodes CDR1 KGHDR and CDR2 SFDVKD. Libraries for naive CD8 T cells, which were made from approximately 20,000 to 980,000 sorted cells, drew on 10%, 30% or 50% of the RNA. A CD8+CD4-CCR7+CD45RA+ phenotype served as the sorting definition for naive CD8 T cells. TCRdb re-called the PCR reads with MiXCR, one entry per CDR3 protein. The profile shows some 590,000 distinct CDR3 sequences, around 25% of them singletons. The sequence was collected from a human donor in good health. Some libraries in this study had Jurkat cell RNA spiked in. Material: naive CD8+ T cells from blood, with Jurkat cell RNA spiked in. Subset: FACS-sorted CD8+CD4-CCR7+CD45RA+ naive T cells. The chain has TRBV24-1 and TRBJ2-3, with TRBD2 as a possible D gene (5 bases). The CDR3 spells CATSDSSSGGTDTQYF. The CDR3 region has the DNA TGTGCCACCAGTGATAGTAGCTCCGGGGGCACAGATACGCAGTATTTT.